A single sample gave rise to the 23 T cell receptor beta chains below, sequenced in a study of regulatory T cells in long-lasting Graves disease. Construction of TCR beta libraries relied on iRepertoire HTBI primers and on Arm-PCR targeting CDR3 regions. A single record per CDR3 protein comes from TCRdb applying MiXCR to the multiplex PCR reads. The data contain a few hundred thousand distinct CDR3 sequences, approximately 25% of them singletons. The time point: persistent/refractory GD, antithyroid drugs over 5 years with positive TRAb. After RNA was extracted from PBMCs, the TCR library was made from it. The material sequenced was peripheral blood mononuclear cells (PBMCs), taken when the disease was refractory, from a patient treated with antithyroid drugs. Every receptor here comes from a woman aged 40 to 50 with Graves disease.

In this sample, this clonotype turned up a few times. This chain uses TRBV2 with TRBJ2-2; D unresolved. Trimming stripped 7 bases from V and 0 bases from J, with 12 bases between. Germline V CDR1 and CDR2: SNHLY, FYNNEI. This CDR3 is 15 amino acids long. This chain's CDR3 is CASKGAHTNTGELFF. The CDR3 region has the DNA TGTGCCAGCAAAGGAGCGCATACGAACACCGGGGAGCTGTTTTTT.

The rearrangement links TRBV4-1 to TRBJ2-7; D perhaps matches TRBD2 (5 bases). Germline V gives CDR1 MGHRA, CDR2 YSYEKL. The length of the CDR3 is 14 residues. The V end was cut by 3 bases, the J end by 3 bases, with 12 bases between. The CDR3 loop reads CASSHPGRGYEQYF. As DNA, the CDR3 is TGCGCCAGCAGCCACCCGGGCCGGGGCTACGAGCAGTACTTC.

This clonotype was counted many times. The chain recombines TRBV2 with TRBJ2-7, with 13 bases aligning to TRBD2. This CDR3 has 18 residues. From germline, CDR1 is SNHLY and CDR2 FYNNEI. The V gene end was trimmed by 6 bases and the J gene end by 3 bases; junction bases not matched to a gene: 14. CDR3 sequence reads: CASRTTTLRTSGSYEQYF. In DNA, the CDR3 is TGTGCCAGCAGGACCACTACACTACGGACTAGCGGGAGCTACGAGCAGTACTTC.

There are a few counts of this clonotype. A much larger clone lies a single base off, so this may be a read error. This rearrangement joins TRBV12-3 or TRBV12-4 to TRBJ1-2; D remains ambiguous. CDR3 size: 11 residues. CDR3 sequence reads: CAGSPEYGYTF. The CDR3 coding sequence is TGTGCCGGCAGTCCAGAGTATGGCTACACCTTC.

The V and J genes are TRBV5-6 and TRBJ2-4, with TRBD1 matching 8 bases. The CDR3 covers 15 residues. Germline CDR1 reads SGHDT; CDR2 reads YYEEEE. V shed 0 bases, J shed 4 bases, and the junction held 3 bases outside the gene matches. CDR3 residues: CASSLGRDRKNIQYF. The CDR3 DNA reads TGTGCCAGCAGCTTGGGCCGGGACAGGAAAAACATTCAGTACTTC.

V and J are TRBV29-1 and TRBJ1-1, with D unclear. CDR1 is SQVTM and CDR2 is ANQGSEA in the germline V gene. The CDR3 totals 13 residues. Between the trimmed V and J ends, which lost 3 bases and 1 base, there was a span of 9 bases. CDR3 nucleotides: TGCAGCGTTGATTTACAGTCGAACACTGAAGCTTTCTTT. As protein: CSVDLQSNTEAFF.

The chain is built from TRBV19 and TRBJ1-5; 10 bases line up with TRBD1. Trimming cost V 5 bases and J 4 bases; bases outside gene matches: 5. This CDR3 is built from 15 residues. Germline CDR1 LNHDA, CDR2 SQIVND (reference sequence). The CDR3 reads CASSPQDRGNQPQHF. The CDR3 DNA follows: TGTGCCAGTAGTCCCCAGGACAGGGGGAATCAGCCCCAGCATTTT.

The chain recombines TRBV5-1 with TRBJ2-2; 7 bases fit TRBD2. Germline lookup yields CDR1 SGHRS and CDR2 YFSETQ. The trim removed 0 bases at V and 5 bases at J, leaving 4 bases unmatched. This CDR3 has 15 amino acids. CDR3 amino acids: CASSLVREPTGELFF. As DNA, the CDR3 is TGCGCCAGCAGCTTGGTGCGGGAGCCAACCGGGGAGCTGTTTTTT.

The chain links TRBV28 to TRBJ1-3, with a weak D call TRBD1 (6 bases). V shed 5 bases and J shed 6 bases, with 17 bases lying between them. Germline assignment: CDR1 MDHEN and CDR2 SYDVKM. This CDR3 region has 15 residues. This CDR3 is CASSPRGQPENTIYF. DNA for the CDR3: TGTGCCAGCAGTCCACGTGGACAGCCTGAAAACACCATATATTTT. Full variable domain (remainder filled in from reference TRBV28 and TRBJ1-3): DVKVTQSSRYLVKRTGEKVFLECVQDMDHENMFWYRQDPGLGLRLIYFSYDVKMKEKGDIPEGYSVSREKKERFSLILESASTNQTSMYLCASSPRGQPENTIYFGEGSWLTVV.

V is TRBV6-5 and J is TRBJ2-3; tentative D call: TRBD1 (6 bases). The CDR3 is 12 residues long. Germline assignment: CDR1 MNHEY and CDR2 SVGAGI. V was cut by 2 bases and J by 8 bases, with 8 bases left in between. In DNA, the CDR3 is TGTGCCAGCAGTTACGCGGACAGTACGCAGTATTTT. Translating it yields CASSYADSTQYF.

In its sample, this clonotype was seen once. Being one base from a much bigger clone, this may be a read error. The CDR3 region is CASSLVGVQETQCF. DNA of the CDR3: TGTGCCAGCAGCTTAGTTGGGGTTCAAGAGACCCAGTGCTTC. The J gene is TRBJ2-5, the V gene TRBV7-9; D gene ambiguous. The CDR3 is made up of 14 amino acids. Germline V gene data show CDR1 as SEHNR and CDR2 as FQNEAQ (reference sequence).

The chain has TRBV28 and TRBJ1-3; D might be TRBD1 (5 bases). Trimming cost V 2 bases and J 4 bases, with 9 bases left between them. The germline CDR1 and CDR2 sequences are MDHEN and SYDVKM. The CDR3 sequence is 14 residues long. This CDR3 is CASSLSDRGNTIYF. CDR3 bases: TGTGCCAGCAGTTTAAGCGACAGAGGAAACACCATATATTTT.

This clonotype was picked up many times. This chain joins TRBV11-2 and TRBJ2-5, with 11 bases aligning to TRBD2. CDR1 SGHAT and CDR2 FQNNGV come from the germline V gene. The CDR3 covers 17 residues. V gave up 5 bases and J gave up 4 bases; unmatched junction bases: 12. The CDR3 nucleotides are TGTGCCAGCAGCCGACCGGGACTAGCGGACGGAGCAGAGACCCAGTACTTC. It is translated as CASSRPGLADGAETQYF.

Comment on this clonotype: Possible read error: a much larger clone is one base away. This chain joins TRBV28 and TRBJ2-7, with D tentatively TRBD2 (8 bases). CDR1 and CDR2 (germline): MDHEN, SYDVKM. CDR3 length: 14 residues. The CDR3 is CTSRGTRRAYEQYF. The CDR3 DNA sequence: TGTACCAGCAGGGGGACTAGAAGAGCCTACGAGCAGTACTTC.

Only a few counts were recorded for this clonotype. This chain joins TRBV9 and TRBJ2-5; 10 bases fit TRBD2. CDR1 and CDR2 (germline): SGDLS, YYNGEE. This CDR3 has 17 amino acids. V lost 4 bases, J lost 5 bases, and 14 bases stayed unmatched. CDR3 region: CASSPGLAVIEGETQYF. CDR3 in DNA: TGTGCCAGCAGCCCCGGACTAGCGGTCATAGAAGGGGAGACCCAGTACTTC.

CDR3 nucleotide sequence: TGTGCCAGCAGTATCCGAGAAGTGTACGAGCAGTACTTC. It is translated as CASSIREVYEQYF. This sequence joins TRBV6-1 and TRBJ2-7; D ambiguous. V was trimmed by 5 bases and J by 4 bases, leaving 12 bases between them. CDR1 is MNHNS, CDR2 SASEGT, per germline. This CDR3 is 13 amino acids long.

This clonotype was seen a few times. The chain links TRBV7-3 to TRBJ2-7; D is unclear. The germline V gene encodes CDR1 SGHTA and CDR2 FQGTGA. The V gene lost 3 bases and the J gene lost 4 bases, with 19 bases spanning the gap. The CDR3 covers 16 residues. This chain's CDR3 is CASSFFPSKVGYEQYF. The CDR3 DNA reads TGTGCCAGCAGCTTTTTCCCCTCCAAGGTGGGGTACGAGCAGTACTTC.

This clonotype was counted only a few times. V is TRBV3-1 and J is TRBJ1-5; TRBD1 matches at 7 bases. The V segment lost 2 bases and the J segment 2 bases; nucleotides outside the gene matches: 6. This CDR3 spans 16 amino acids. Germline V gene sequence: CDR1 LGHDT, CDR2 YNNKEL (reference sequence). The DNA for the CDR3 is TGTGCCAGCAGCCAACGCGACAGGGCTGGCAATCAGCCCCAGCATTTT. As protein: CASSQRDRAGNQPQHF.

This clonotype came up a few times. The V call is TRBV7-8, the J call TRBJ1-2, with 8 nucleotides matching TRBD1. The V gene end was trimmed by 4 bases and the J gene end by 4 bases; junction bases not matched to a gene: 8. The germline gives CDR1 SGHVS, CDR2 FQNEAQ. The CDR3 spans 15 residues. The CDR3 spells CASSSTGGKVYGYTF. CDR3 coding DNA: TGTGCCAGCAGCTCAACAGGGGGTAAAGTCTATGGCTACACCTTC.

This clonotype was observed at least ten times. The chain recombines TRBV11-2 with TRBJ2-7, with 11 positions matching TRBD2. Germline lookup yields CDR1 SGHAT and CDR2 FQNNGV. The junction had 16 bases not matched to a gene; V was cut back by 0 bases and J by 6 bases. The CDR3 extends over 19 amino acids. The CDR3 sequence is CASSLESYFPLAGGGEQYF. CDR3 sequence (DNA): TGTGCCAGCAGCTTAGAATCTTATTTCCCTCTAGCGGGAGGAGGCGAGCAGTACTTC.

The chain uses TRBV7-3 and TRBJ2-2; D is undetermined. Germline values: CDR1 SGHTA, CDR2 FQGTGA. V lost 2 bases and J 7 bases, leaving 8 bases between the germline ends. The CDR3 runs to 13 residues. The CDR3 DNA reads TGTGCCAGCAGCTTAGCTGGTGGCGGGGAGCTGTTTTTT. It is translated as CASSLAGGGELFF.

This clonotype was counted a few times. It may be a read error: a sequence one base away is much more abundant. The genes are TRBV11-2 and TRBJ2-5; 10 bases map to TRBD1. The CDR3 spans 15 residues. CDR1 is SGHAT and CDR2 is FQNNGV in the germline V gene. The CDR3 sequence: CAGSPRRDRGETQYF. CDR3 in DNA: TGTGCCGGCAGCCCCAGACGGGACAGGGGAGAGACCCAGTACTTC. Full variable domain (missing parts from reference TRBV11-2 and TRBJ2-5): EAGVAQSPRYKIIEKRQSVAFWCNPISGHATLYWYQQILGQGPKLLIQFQNNGVVDDSQLPKDRFSAERLKGVDSTLKIQPAKLEDSAVYLCAGSPRRDRGETQYFGPGTRLLVL.

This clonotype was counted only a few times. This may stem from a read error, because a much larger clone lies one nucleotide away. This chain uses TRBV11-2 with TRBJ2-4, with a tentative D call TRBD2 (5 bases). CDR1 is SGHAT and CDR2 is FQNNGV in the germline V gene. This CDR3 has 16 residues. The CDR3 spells CASSTIYGEGRSIQHF. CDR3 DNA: TGTGCCAGCAGCACCATTTACGGGGAAGGCCGTAGCATTCAGCACTTC.